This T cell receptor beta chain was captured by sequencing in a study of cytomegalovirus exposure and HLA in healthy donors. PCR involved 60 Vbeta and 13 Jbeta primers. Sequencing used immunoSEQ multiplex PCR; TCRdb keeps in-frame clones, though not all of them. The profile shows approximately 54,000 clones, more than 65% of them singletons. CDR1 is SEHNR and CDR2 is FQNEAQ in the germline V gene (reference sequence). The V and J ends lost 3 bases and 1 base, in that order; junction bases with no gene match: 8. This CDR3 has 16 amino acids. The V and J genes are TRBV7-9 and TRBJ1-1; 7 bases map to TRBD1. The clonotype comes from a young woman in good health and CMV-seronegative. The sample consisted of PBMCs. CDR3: CASSFWDSPGNTEAFF. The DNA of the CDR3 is TGTGCCAGCAGCTTCTGGGACAGTCCGGGGAACACTGAAGCTTTCTTT.